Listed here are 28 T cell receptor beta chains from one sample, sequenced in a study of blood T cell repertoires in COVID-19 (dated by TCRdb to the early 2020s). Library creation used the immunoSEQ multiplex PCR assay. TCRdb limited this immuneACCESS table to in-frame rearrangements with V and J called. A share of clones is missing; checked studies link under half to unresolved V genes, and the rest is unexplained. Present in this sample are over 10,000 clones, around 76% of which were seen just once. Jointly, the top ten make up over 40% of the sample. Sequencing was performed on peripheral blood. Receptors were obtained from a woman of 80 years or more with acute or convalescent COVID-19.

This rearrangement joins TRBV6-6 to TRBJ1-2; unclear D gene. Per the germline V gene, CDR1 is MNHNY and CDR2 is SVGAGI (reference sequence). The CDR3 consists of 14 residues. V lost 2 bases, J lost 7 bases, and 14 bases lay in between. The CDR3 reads CASSYTWEARGYTF. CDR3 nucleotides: TGTGCCAGCAGTTACACTTGGGAGGCACGTGGCTACACCTTC.

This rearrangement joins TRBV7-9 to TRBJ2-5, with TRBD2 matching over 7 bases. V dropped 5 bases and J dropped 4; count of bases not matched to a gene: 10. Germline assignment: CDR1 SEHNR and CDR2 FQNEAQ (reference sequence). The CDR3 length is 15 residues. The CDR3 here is CASSRVVAGRETQYF. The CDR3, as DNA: TGTGCCAGCAGCCGAGTTGTAGCGGGTCGAGAGACCCAGTACTTC.

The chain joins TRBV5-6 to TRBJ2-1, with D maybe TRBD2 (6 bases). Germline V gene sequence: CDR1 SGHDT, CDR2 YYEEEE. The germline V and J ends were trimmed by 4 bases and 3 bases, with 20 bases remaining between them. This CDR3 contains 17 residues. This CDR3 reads CASSLGGGTYHYNEQFF. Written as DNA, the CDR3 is TGTGCCAGCAGCCTGGGTGGGGGGACCTATCACTACAATGAGCAGTTCTTC. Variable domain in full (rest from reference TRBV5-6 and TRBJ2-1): DAGVTQSPTHLIKTRGQQVTLRCSPKSGHDTVSWYQQALGQGPQFIFQYYEEEERQRGNFPDRFSGHQFPNYSSELNVNALLLGDSALYLCASSLGGGTYHYNEQFFGPGTRLTVL.

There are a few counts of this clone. This CDR3 is CASSLGGGSPSGNTIYF. The DNA of the CDR3 is TGTGCCAGCAGCTTAGGAGGGGGCTCACCCTCTGGAAACACCATATATTTT. V usage is TRBV7-2 and J usage is TRBJ1-3, with TRBD1 identical over 7 bases. The CDR3 runs to 17 residues. Trimming at V came to 1 base and at J to 0 bases, leaving 6 bases not matched to a gene. CDR1 and CDR2 (germline): SGHTA, FQGNSA.

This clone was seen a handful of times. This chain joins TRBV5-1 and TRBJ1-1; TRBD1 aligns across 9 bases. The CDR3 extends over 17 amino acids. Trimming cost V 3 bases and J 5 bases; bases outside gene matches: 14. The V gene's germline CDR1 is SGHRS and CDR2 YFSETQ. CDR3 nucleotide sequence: TGCGCCAGCAGCTCAGCGGCGCAGGACAGGGGCAGGACTGAAGCTTTCTTT. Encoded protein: CASSSAAQDRGRTEAFF.

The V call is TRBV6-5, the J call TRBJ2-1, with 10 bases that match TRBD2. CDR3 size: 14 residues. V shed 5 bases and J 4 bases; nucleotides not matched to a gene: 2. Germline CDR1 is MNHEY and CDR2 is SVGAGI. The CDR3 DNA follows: TGTGCCAGCAGTCTAGCGGGGGCGTACAATGAGCAGTTCTTC. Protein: CASSLAGAYNEQFF.

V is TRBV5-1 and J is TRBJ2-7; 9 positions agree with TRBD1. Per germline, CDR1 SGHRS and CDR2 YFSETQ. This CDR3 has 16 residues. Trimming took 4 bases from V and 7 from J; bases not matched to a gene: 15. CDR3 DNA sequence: TGCGCCAGCAGCGCCTCCCCCGGGACAGGGATGCGGGAGCAGTACTTC. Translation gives CASSASPGTGMREQYF.

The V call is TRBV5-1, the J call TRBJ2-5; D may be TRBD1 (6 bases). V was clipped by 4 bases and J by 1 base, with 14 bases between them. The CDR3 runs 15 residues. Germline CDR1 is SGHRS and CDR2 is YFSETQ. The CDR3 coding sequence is TGCGCCAGCAGCCGGCAGACAGGTCTCCAAGAGACCCAGTACTTC. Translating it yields CASSRQTGLQETQYF. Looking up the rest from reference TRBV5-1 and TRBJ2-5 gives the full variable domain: KAGVTQTPRYLIKTRGQQVTLSCSPISGHRSVSWYQQTPGQGLQFLFEYFSETQRNKGNFPGRFSGRQFSNSRSEMNVSTLELGDSALYLCASSRQTGLQETQYFGPGTRLLVL.

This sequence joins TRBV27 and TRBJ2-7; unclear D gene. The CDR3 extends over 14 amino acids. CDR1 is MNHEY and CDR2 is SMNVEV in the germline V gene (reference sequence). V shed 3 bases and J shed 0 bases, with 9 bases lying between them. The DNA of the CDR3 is TGTGCCAGCAGTTTTACCACATACTCCTACGAGCAGTACTTC. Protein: CASSFTTYSYEQYF.

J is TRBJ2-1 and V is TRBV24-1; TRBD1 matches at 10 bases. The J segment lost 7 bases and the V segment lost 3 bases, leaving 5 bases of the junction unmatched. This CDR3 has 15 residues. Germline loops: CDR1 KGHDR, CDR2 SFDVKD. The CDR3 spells CATSDPGTGDNEQFF. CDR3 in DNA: TGTGCCACCAGTGATCCCGGGACAGGGGATAATGAGCAGTTCTTC.

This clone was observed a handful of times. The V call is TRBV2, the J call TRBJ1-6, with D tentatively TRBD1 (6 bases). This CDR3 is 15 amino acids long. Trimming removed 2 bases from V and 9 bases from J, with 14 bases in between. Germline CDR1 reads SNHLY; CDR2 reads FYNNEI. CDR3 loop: CASSETGGLSSPLHF. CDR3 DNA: TGTGCCAGCAGTGAAACCGGGGGGCTAAGTTCACCCCTCCACTTT.

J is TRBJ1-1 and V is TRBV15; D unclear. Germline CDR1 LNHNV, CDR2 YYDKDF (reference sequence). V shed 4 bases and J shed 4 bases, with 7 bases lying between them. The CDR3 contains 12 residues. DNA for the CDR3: TGTGCCACCAGCACGACATTCACTGAAGCTTTCTTT. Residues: CATSTTFTEAFF.

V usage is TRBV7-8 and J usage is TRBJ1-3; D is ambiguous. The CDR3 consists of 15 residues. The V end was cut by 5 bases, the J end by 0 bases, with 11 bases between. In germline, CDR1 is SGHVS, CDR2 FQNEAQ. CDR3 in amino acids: CASSLTPNSGNTIYF. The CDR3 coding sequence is TGTGCCAGCAGCCTGACTCCCAACTCTGGAAACACCATATATTTT.

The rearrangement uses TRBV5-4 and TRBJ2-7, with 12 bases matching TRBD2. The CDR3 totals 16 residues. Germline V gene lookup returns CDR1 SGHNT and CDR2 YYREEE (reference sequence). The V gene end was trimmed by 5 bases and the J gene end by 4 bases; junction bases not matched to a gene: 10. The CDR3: CASSLGLAGILYEQYF. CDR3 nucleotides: TGTGCCAGCAGTTTAGGACTAGCGGGGATCTTATACGAGCAGTACTTC.

The CDR3 loop is CASSSSGGAGETQYF. For the CDR3, the DNA is TGCGCCAGCAGCTCCAGCGGGGGGGCCGGGGAGACCCAGTACTTC. The chain has TRBV4-3 and TRBJ2-5; TRBD2 matches 10 bases. Germline CDR1 and CDR2: LGHNA and YSLEER. V lost 5 bases and J lost 5; bases outside the gene matches: 8. The CDR3 is 15 residues long.

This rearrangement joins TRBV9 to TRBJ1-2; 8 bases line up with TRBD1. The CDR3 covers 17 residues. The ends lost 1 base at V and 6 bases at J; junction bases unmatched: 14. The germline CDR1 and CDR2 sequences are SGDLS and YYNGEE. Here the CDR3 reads CASSVLSTGATWDGYTF. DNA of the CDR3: TGTGCCAGCAGCGTACTTTCGACAGGGGCGACTTGGGATGGCTACACCTTC.

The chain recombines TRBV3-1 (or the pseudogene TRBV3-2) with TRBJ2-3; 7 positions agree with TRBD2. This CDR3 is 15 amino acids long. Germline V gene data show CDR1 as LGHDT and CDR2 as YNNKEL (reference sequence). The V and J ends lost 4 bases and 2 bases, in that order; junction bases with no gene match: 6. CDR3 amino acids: CASSPFGGNTDTQYF. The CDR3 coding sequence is TGTGCCAGCAGCCCATTCGGGGGGAACACAGATACGCAGTATTTT.

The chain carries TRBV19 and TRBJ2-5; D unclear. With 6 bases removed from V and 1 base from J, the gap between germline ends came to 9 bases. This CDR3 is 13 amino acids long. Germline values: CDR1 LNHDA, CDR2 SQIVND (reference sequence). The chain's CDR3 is CASSRVSQETQYF. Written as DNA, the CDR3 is TGTGCCAGTAGCCGGGTTTCCCAAGAGACCCAGTACTTC.

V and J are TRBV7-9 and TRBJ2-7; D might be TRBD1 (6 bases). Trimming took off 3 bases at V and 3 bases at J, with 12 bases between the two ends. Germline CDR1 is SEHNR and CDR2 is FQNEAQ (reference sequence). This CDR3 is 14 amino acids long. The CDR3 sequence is CASSLVGTLYEQYF. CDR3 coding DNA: TGTGCCAGCAGCTTGGTCGGGACACTCTACGAGCAGTACTTC.

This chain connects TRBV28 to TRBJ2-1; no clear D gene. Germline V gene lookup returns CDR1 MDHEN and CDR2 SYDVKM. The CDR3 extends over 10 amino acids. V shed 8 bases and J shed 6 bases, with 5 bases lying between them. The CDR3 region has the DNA TGTGCCAGCGGTAGCAATGAGCAGTTCTTC. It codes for CASGSNEQFF.

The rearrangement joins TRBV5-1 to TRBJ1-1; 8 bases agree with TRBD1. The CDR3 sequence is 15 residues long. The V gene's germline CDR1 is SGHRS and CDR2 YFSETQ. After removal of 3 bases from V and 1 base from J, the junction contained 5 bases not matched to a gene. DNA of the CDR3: TGCGCCAGCAGCTACCAGACAGGGGCGAACACTGAAGCTTTCTTT. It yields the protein CASSYQTGANTEAFF.

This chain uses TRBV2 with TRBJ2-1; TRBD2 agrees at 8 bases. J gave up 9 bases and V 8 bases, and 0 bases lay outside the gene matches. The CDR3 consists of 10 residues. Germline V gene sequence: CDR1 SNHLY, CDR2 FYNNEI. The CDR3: CASRGGEQFF. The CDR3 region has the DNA TGTGCCAGCCGGGGGGGTGAGCAGTTCTTC.

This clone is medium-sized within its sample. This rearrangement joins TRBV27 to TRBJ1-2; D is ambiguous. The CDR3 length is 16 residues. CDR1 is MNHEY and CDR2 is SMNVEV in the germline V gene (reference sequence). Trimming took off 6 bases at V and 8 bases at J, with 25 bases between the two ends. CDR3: CASRDAGGLSNSGYTF. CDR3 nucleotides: TGTGCCAGCAGAGATGCTGGAGGACTATCTAATTCGGGCTACACCTTC.

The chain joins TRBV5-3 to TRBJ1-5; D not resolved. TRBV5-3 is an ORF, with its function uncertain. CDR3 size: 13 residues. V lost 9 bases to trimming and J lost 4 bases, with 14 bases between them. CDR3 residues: CATLNRRNQPQHF. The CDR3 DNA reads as TGTGCCACCCTCAACAGACGGAATCAGCCCCAGCATTTT.

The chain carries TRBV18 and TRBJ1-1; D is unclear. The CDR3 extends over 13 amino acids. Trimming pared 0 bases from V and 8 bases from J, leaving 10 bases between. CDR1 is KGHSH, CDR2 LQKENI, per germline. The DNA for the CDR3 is TGTGCCAGCTCACCACCTGTCGGGGTGGAAGCTTTCTTT. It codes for CASSPPVGVEAFF.

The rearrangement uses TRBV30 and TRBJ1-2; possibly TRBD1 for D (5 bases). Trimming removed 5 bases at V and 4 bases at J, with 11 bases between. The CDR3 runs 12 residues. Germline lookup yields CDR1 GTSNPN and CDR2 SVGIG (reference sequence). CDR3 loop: CAWQGLSYGYTF. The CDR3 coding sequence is TGTGCCTGGCAGGGACTATCCTATGGCTACACCTTC. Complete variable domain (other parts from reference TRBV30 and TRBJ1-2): SQTIHQWPATLVQPVGSPLSLECTVEGTSNPNLYWYRQAAGRGLQLLFYSVGIGQISSEVPQNLSASRPQDRQFILSSKKLLLSDSGFYLCAWQGLSYGYTFGSGTRLTVV.

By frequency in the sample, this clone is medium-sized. The CDR3 DNA sequence: TGTGCCAGCAGCTTGTGGGGCCATATCACCGGGGAGCTGTTTTTT. As protein: CASSLWGHITGELFF. The rearrangement uses TRBV5-6 and TRBJ2-2; TRBD1 is a possible D gene (5 bases). The germline V and J ends were trimmed by 1 base and 4 bases, with 11 bases remaining between them. Germline loops: CDR1 SGHDT, CDR2 YYEEEE. This CDR3 has 15 residues. Looking up the rest from reference TRBV5-6 and TRBJ2-2 gives the full variable domain: DAGVTQSPTHLIKTRGQQVTLRCSPKSGHDTVSWYQQALGQGPQFIFQYYEEEERQRGNFPDRFSGHQFPNYSSELNVNALLLGDSALYLCASSLWGHITGELFFGEGSRLTVL.

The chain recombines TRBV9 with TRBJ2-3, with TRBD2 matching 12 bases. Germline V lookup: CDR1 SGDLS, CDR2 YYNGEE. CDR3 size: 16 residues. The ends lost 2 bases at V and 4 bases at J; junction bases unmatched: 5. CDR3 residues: CASSVPLAGGPDTQYF. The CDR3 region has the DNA TGTGCCAGCAGCGTTCCGCTAGCGGGGGGGCCAGATACGCAGTATTTT.